This T cell receptor (beta chain) appears in the sequencing data of a study of T cell changes during pregnancy in multiple sclerosis. The repertoire was sequenced with immunoSEQ multiplex PCR; TCRdb's copy has only in-frame clones and lacks some. This sample carries around 61,000 clones, about 86% of them seen once, and the ten largest clones take roughly 5.3%. The germline V gene encodes CDR1 ENHRY and CDR2 SYGVKD. The CDR3 runs to 15 residues. Trimming removed 0 bases from V and 1 base from J; junction bases left unmatched: 1. Sample: peripheral blood from another person, used as feeder cells. This TCR came from a human donor whose cells served as feeder cells for cultures in a pregnancy study. J is TRBJ2-5 and V is TRBV10-3; 8 bases align to TRBD2. In DNA form, the CDR3 reads TGTGCCATCAGTGAGTCGACTAGCGCCCAAGAGACCCAGTACTTC. Translating gives CAISESTSAQETQYF.